The next 21 T cell receptor beta chains were all read from a single sample in a study of cytomegalovirus exposure and HLA in healthy donors. Using immunoSEQ multiplex PCR, the repertoire was profiled, and TCRdb retains in-frame clones only, with some absent. The repertoire holds about 130,000 clones, with 89% as singletons. Sequenced: PBMCs. These receptors came from a woman aged 18-35 years in good health and CMV-seronegative.

This clone showed up just once. The chain carries TRBV6-6 and TRBJ1-6; 8 bases line up with TRBD1. V shed 6 bases and J 5 bases; nucleotides not matched to a gene: 6. The CDR3 runs to 15 residues. Germline values: CDR1 MNHNY, CDR2 SVGAGI (reference sequence). The CDR3 protein is CASSYNRGDNSPLHF. Here the CDR3 DNA reads TGTGCCAGCAGCTACAACAGGGGGGATAATTCACCCCTCCACTTT.

This sequence joins TRBV6-5 and TRBJ2-1; perhaps TRBD1 as D (6 bases). Germline CDR1 reads MNHEY; CDR2 reads SVGAGI. V was trimmed by 5 bases and J by 5 bases, leaving 10 bases between them. The CDR3 runs 13 residues. CDR3 residues: CASSHYRDNEQFF. Written as DNA, the CDR3 is TGTGCCAGCAGTCATTACAGGGACAATGAGCAGTTCTTC.

The rearrangement joins TRBV28 to TRBJ2-7; 7 bases agree with TRBD2. The CDR3 is 15 residues long. Trimming took 1 base from V and 0 from J; bases not matched to a gene: 3. Germline V gene sequence: CDR1 MDHEN, CDR2 SYDVKM. The CDR3 DNA sequence: TGTGCCAGCAGTTTATCCAGCGGGGCCTCCTACGAGCAGTACTTC. It translates to CASSLSSGASYEQYF.

The V call is TRBV7-9, the J call TRBJ2-7, with TRBD1 identical over 7 bases. Germline V gene sequence: CDR1 SEHNR, CDR2 FQNEAQ (reference sequence). CDR3 size: 12 residues. V was pared by 5 bases and J by 3 bases, with 1 base of the junction left unmatched. The CDR3 loop reads CASSGDSYEQYV. The CDR3 DNA is TGTGCCAGCAGCGGGGACAGCTACGAGCAGTACGTC.

The V call is TRBV27, the J call TRBJ2-5; the D is unclear. Deletions cut 5 bases from V and 0 bases from J, with 10 bases between. Germline CDR1 is MNHEY and CDR2 is SMNVEV (reference sequence). The CDR3 totals 14 residues. The CDR3 is CASSPSGYQETQYF. CDR3 in DNA: TGTGCCAGCAGTCCCTCCGGGTACCAAGAGACCCAGTACTTC.

The chain joins TRBV2 to TRBJ1-4; D call uncertain. Germline V CDR1 and CDR2: SNHLY, FYNNEI. V was clipped by 1 base and J by 7 bases, with 7 bases between them. The CDR3 runs 13 residues. CDR3 region: CASSEDWSEKLFF. In nucleotides, the CDR3 is TGTGCCAGCAGTGAAGACTGGAGTGAAAAACTGTTTTTT.

The chain recombines TRBV6-5 with TRBJ1-1; 8 bases agree with TRBD1. The germline CDR1 and CDR2 sequences are MNHEY and SVGAGI. V dropped 6 bases and J dropped 5; count of bases not matched to a gene: 5. The CDR3 loop spans 13 amino acids. The CDR3 sequence: CASRRDRRTEAFF. For the CDR3, the DNA is TGTGCCAGCAGACGGGACAGGAGGACTGAAGCTTTCTTT.

This clone was seen a few times. This chain connects TRBV5-1 to TRBJ2-3; a possible D gene is TRBD1 (5 bases). V dropped 0 bases and J dropped 6 bases, with 14 bases sitting between them. The CDR3 extends over 15 amino acids. In germline, CDR1 is SGHRS, CDR2 YFSETQ. The DNA of the CDR3 is TGCGCCAGCAGCTTGGGAATAGGGGCGATGGATACGCAGTATTTT. This gives the protein CASSLGIGAMDTQYF.

This clone was counted a single time. This chain links TRBV4-3 with TRBJ2-2; possibly TRBD1 for D (7 bases). V was clipped by 3 bases and J by 6 bases, with 20 bases between them. The CDR3 sequence is 17 residues long. Germline V gene lookup returns CDR1 LGHNA and CDR2 YSLEER. CDR3 nucleotide sequence: TGCGCCAGCAGCCACCAGGCAGGGGGAGGATTCGCCGGGGAGCTGTTTTTT. Its translation is CASSHQAGGGFAGELFF.

The rearrangement joins TRBV7-2 to TRBJ2-7; D possibly corresponds to TRBD2 (5 bases). In germline, CDR1 is SGHTA, CDR2 FQGNSA. V was pared by 0 bases and J by 6 bases, with 12 bases between. The CDR3 runs to 14 residues. This CDR3 is CASSLANGNSEQYF. CDR3 nucleotides: TGTGCCAGCAGCTTAGCGAACGGGAATAGCGAGCAGTACTTC.

This chain uses TRBV5-1 with TRBJ1-4, with a weak D call TRBD1 (6 bases). The V and J ends lost 3 bases and 7 bases respectively, with 13 bases between them. The length of the CDR3 is 14 residues. The germline V gene has CDR1 SGHRS and CDR2 YFSETQ. The CDR3 protein is CASSSQGLREKLFF. The CDR3 DNA follows: TGCGCCAGCAGCTCGCAGGGGTTGCGTGAAAAACTGTTTTTT.

The chain recombines TRBV7-2 with TRBJ2-7, with 7 nucleotides matching TRBD1. In germline, CDR1 is SGHTA, CDR2 FQGNSA. V lost 1 base and J lost 2; bases outside the gene matches: 5. The CDR3 spans 15 residues. CDR3 coding DNA: TGTGCCAGCAGCTTAGTATCGGGACAGACCTACGAGCAGTACTTC. Protein: CASSLVSGQTYEQYF. The whole variable domain, filled in from reference TRBV7-2 and TRBJ2-7, reads GAGVSQSPSNKVTEKGKDVELRCDPISGHTALYWYRQSLGQGLEFLIYFQGNSAPDKSGLPSDRFSAERTGGSVSTLTIQRTQQEDSAVYLCASSLVSGQTYEQYFGPGTRLTVT.

V usage is TRBV29-1 and J usage is TRBJ1-5, with D possibly being TRBD1 (6 bases). The germline V and J ends were trimmed by 7 bases and 3 bases, with 25 bases remaining between them. The CDR3 is 17 residues long. Germline lookup yields CDR1 SQVTM and CDR2 ANQGSEA. Here the CDR3 DNA reads TGCAGCGCCAAAACAGGGTCAGGGGACCCAATCAATCAGCCCCAGCATTTT. This encodes CSAKTGSGDPINQPQHF.

In this sample, this clone turned up once. The chain carries TRBV11-2 and TRBJ2-3; 7 bases are shared with TRBD1. Per germline, CDR1 SGHAT and CDR2 FQNNGV. With V trimmed by 3 bases and J by 2 bases, 5 bases remained unmatched. There are 15 residues in the CDR3. This CDR3 is CASSLRDRHTDTQYF. CDR3 DNA: TGTGCCAGCAGCTTGAGGGACAGACACACAGATACGCAGTATTTT. The variable domain in full, completed from reference TRBV11-2 and TRBJ2-3, reads EAGVAQSPRYKIIEKRQSVAFWCNPISGHATLYWYQQILGQGPKLLIQFQNNGVVDDSQLPKDRFSAERLKGVDSTLKIQPAKLEDSAVYLCASSLRDRHTDTQYFGPGTRLTVL.

The V gene is TRBV6-5, the J gene TRBJ1-2, with D possibly matching TRBD1 (5 bases). Germline CDR1 reads MNHEY; CDR2 reads SVGAGI. V lost 5 bases and J 4 bases, leaving 11 bases between the germline ends. This CDR3 comprises 13 residues. CDR3 region: CASSRETAYGYTF. The CDR3 DNA reads TGTGCCAGCAGTCGGGAGACAGCCTATGGCTACACCTTC.

In its sample, this clone was seen once. The chain has TRBV9 and TRBJ2-5; TRBD2 is a possible D gene (6 bases). The V gene lost 0 bases and the J gene lost 4 bases, with 13 bases spanning the gap. Germline V gives CDR1 SGDLS, CDR2 YYNGEE. The CDR3 spans 15 residues. CDR3 in DNA: TGTGCCAGCAGCGTAGGGGGGGTCCCTAGAGAGACCCAGTACTTC. This codes for CASSVGGVPRETQYF.

The rearrangement links TRBV30 to TRBJ1-2; D is undetermined. Germline CDR1 reads GTSNPN; CDR2 reads SVGIG (reference sequence). Trimming cost V 6 bases and J 4 bases, with 12 bases left between them. CDR3 size: 12 residues. CDR3 DNA: TGTGCCTGCACGGACTCCCTCTATGGCTACACCTTC. Translation gives CACTDSLYGYTF.

In its sample, this clone was seen once. The gene calls are TRBV4-2 and TRBJ2-5; tentative D call: TRBD2 (5 bases). The CDR3 is made up of 16 amino acids. The V end was cut by 0 bases, the J end by 1 base, with 12 bases between. Germline CDR1 reads LGHNA; CDR2 reads YNFKEQ. The CDR3 loop is CASSQDSLGVQETQYF. CDR3 DNA: TGTGCCAGCAGCCAAGACTCACTAGGCGTCCAAGAGACCCAGTACTTC.

V gene TRBV9 combines with J gene TRBJ1-5, with a weak D call TRBD1 (5 bases). The V end lost 0 bases, the J end lost 8 bases, and 9 bases lay between the germline ends. The CDR3 covers 13 residues. The V gene's germline CDR1 is SGDLS and CDR2 YYNGEE. The CDR3 region is CASSVAPGKPQHF. Written as DNA, the CDR3 is TGTGCCAGCAGCGTAGCCCCAGGGAAGCCCCAGCATTTT. The variable domain in full, with the rest retrieved from reference TRBV9 and TRBJ1-5, is DSGVTQTPKHLITATGQRVTLRCSPRSGDLSVYWYQQSLDQGLQFLIQYYNGEERAKGNILERFSAQQFPDLHSELNLSSLELGDSALYFCASSVAPGKPQHFGDGTRLSIL.

This chain links TRBV19 with TRBJ1-1; D gene unclear. This CDR3 spans 12 amino acids. With 6 bases removed from V and 2 bases from J, the gap between germline ends came to 7 bases. Germline values: CDR1 LNHDA, CDR2 SQIVND (reference sequence). The CDR3 sequence is CASRAGNTEAFF. CDR3 sequence (DNA): TGTGCCAGTAGGGCGGGAAACACTGAAGCTTTCTTT.

The J gene is TRBJ2-7, the V gene TRBV7-2, with D possibly TRBD1 on 5 matching bases. The length of the CDR3 is 13 residues. Germline V gene lookup returns CDR1 SGHTA and CDR2 FQGNSA. The V gene lost 7 bases and the J gene lost 1 base, with 11 bases spanning the gap. The CDR3 loop is CASKSGASYEQYF. Written as DNA, the CDR3 is TGTGCCAGCAAGTCTGGGGCGTCCTACGAGCAGTACTTC.